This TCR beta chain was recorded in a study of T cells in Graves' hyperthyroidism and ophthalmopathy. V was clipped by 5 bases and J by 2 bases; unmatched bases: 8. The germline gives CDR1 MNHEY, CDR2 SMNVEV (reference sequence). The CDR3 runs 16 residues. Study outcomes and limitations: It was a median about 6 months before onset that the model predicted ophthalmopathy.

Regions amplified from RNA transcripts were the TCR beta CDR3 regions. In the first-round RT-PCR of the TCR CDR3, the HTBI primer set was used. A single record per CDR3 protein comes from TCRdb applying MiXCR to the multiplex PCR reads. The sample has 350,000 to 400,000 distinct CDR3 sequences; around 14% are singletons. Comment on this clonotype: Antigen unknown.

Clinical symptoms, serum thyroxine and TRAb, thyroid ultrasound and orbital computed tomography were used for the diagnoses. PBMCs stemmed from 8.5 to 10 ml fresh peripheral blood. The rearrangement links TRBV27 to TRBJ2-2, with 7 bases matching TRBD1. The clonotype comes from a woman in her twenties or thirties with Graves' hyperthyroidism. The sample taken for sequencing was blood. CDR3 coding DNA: TGTGCCAGCAGTCGATCATTAGGGGGCAACACCGGGGAGCTGTTTTTT. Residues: CASSRSLGGNTGELFF.